This TCR beta chain was sequenced for a study of vaccination and CD4 T cells after COVID-19. Treatment reported: approximately 9-day PBMC culture with coronavirus spike peptide pools or control peptides (ViraFEST assay). Trimming cost V 4 bases and J 1 base; bases outside gene matches: 9. CDR3 length: 18 amino acids. Germline CDR1 reads SGHTA; CDR2 reads FQGNSA. Scientists ran DNA taken from cultured CD4+ T cells through the Oncomine TCR Beta short-read assay for sequencing. Using the QIAamp micro DNA kit, genomic DNA was extracted from the CD4+ T cells that had been cultured. One entry per CDR3 protein, called by TCRdb with MiXCR from the PCR reads. The sample carries fewer than 20,000 distinct CDR3 sequences, approximately 58% recorded once. Regarding this clonotype: Its antigen is currently unknown.

The sequencing here drew on cultured CD4+ T cells from blood, taken after SARS-CoV-2 vaccination. The TCR originated in a human donor with COVID-19. The V and J genes are TRBV7-2 and TRBJ2-3; 12 bases agree with TRBD2. CDR3 sequence reads: CASSSSSGGARGTDTQYF. The CDR3 DNA follows: TGTGCCAGCAGCTCCTCTAGCGGGGGGGCCCGTGGCACAGATACGCAGTATTTT.